The 8 T cell receptor beta chains given below trace back to one sample, sequenced in a study of blood T cell repertoires in COVID-19. Profiling relied on immunoSEQ multiplex PCR, and the TCRdb table lists in-frame clones only, not all of them. The sample yields around 230,000 clones, about 81% seen once. The specimen sequenced was peripheral blood. These receptors all stem from a woman aged 55-70 years with active or convalescent COVID-19.

The V call is TRBV5-1, the J call TRBJ2-3; perhaps TRBD2 as D (6 bases). Trimming pared 0 bases from V and 4 bases from J, leaving 9 bases between. Per the germline V gene, CDR1 is SGHRS and CDR2 is YFSETQ. CDR3 size: 14 residues. For the CDR3, the DNA is TGCGCCAGCAGCTTGGAGGAGGGATCAGATACGCAGTATTTT. This encodes CASSLEEGSDTQYF.

This clone was observed a handful of times. The genes are TRBV12-5 and TRBJ1-6, with D perhaps TRBD1 (5 bases). V dropped 8 bases and J dropped 1 base, with 9 bases sitting between them. Germline-derived CDR1 and CDR2 are LGHNT and FRNRAP. The CDR3 is made up of 14 amino acids. CDR3 sequence (DNA): TGTGCTAGTTCCGGGGGGTCCTATAATTCACCCCTCCACTTT. This sequence encodes CASSGGSYNSPLHF.

The rearrangement joins TRBV5-1 to TRBJ2-3; 12 nucleotides agree with TRBD2. Germline-derived CDR1 and CDR2 are SGHRS and YFSETQ. The CDR3 spans 19 residues. Trimming at V came to 0 bases and at J to 3 bases, leaving 11 bases not matched to a gene. The CDR3 protein is CASSLAASGGAAGTDTQYF. The CDR3 DNA reads as TGCGCCAGCAGCTTGGCGGCTAGCGGGGGGGCCGCCGGGACAGATACGCAGTATTTT.

J is TRBJ1-2 and V is TRBV2; D remains unclear. In germline, CDR1 is SNHLY, CDR2 FYNNEI. V was cut by 7 bases and J by 4 bases, with 16 bases left in between. The CDR3 totals 14 residues. This CDR3 is CASTPTGSAYGYTF. The CDR3, as DNA: TGTGCCAGCACCCCGACGGGGTCTGCCTATGGCTACACCTTC.

This clone was observed a handful of times. The CDR3 region has the DNA TGTGCCAGCAGCGTAGAGTGGAGGGGGCATCACAATCAGCCCCAGCATTTT. The encoded protein is CASSVEWRGHHNQPQHF. This chain links TRBV9 with TRBJ1-5, with TRBD1 matching 7 bases. The J segment lost 3 bases and the V segment lost 0 bases, leaving 9 bases of the junction unmatched. Germline V CDR1 and CDR2: SGDLS, YYNGEE. There are 17 residues in the CDR3.

V and J are TRBV5-4 and TRBJ2-3; 12 positions match TRBD2. V trimming: 1 base; J trimming: 4 bases; junction bases outside the gene matches: 1. This CDR3 is 15 amino acids long. Germline CDR1 reads SGHNT; CDR2 reads YYREEE (reference sequence). CDR3: CASSLRLAGADTQYF. The CDR3 DNA follows: TGTGCCAGCAGCTTGCGACTAGCGGGGGCAGATACGCAGTATTTT.

V is TRBV29-1 and J is TRBJ2-7, with D possibly matching TRBD2 (6 bases). Germline CDR1 and CDR2: SQVTM and ANQGSEA. This CDR3 spans 12 amino acids. The V and J ends lost 1 base and 9 bases respectively, with 13 bases between them. CDR3 in DNA: TGCAGCGTTGAAGGGGCCCGGGGGTGGCAGTACTTC. Residues: CSVEGARGWQYF.

The chain joins TRBV19 to TRBJ2-7, with 8 bases identical to TRBD1. The ends lost 6 bases at V and 9 bases at J; junction bases unmatched: 7. Per the germline V gene, CDR1 is LNHDA and CDR2 is SQIVND (reference sequence). The CDR3 is 12 amino acids. The CDR3 sequence is CASRDGTGGQYF. CDR3 nucleotide sequence: TGTGCCAGTAGGGACGGGACAGGAGGGCAGTACTTC. The full variable domain, rest sourced from reference TRBV19 and TRBJ2-7, is DGGITQSPKYLFRKEGQNVTLSCEQNLNHDAMYWYRQDPGQGLRLIYYSQIVNDFQKGDIAEGYSVSREKKESFPLTVTSAQKNPTAFYLCASRDGTGGQYFGPGTRLTVT.